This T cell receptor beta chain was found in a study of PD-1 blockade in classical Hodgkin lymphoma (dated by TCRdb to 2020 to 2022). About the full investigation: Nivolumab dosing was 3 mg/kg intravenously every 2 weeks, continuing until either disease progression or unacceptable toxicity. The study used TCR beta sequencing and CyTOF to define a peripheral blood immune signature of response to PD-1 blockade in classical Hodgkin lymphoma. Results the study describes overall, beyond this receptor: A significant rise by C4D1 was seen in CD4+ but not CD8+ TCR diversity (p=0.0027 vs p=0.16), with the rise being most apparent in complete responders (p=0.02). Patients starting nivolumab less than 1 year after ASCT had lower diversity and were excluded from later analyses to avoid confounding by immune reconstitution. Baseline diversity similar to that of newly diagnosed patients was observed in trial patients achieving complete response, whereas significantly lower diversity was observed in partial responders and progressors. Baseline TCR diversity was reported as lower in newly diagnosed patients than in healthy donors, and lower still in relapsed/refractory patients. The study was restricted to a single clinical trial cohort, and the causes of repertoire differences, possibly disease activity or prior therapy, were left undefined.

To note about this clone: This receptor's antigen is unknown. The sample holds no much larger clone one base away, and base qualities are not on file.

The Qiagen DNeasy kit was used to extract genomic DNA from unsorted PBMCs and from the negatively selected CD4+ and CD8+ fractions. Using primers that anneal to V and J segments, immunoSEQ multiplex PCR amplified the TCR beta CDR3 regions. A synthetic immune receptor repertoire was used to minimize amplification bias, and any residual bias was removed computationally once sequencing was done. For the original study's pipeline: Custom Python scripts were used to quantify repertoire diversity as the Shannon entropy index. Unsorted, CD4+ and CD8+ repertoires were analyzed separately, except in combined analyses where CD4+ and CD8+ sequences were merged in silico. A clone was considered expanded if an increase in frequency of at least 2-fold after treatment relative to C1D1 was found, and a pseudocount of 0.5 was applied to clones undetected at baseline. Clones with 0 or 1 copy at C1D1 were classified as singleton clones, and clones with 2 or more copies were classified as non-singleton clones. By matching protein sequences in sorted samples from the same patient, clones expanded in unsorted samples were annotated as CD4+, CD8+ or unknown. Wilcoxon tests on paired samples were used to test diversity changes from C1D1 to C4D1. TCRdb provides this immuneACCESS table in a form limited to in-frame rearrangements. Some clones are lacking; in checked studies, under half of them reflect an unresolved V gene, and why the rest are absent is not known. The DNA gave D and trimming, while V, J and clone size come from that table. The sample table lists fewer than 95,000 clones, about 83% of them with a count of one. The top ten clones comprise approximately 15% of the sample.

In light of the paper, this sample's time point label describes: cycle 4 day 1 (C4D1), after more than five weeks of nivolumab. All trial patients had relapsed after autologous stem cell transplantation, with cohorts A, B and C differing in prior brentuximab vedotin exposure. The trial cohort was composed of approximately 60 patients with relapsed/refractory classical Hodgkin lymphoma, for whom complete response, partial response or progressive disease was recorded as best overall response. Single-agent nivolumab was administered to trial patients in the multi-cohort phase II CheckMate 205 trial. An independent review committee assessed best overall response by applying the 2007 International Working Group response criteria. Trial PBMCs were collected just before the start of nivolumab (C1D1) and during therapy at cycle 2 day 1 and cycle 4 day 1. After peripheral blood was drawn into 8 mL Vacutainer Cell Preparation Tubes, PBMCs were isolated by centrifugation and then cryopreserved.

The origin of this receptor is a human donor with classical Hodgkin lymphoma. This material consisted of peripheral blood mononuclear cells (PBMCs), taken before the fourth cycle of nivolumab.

The nucleotides read TGCGCCAGCAGCTTGGACAGTCCAGCGAGGGAAAAACTGTTTTTT. Its amino acids are CASSLDSPAREKLFF. Recombination joined TRBV5-1 with TRBJ1-4, with the D gene not confidently named. Taken from cysteine to phenylalanine, the CDR3 has 15 residues. This entry keeps only the CDR3 DNA: 45 bases, framed from base 1. Between the V and J ends, shortened by 0 bases and 8 bases respectively, the junction contains 14 bases. Reading the germline V gene gives CDR1 SGHRS and CDR2 YFSETQ.